This T cell receptor (beta chain) was captured in a study of cytomegalovirus exposure and HLA in healthy donors. The PCR made use of 60 Vbeta and 13 Jbeta primers. The authors' processing: A follow-up analysis tallied about 80 million unique TCR beta chains, roughly 10 million shared. Measured with immunoSEQ multiplex PCR; TCRdb has only the in-frame clones, and not every one. Clone size and the V and J calls come from that table; the DNA yielded D and trimming. The table lists more than 200,000 clones, about 83% of them singletons. Whole-study results and caveats: Donors belonging to an Asian-associated ancestry cluster reportedly showed fewer N-insertions in productive TCRs than the 666-donor mean, according to what a later analysis found. Cytomegalovirus status, reportedly, was diagnosed with high specificity and sensitivity by the classifier. Being productive about 90% or about 30% of the time was typical of most TCR beta V segments in an earlier analysis.

To note about this clone: Its antigen remains unidentified.

CDR3 size: 13 residues. V was clipped by 2 bases and J by 5 bases, with 9 bases between them. Germline V gene sequence: CDR1 SNHLY, CDR2 FYNNEI. The J gene is TRBJ1-1, the V gene TRBV2; possible D gene TRBD1, 5 bases. Sequences were obtained from PBMCs. The sequence derives from a human donor in good health. Here the CDR3 DNA reads TGTGCCAGCAGTGAAAAGGAGGGGACTGAAGCTTTCTTT. This encodes CASSEKEGTEAFF. The entire variable domain, with the rest obtained from reference TRBV2 and TRBJ1-1, is as follows: EPEVTQTPSHQVTQMGQEVILRCVPISNHLYFYWYRQILGQKVEFLVSFYNNEISEKSEIFDDQFSVERPDGSNFTLKIRSTKLEDSAMYFCASSEKEGTEAFFGQGTRLTVV.